This T cell receptor (beta chain) was profiled in a study of shared clonotypes between healthy human individuals. With regard to this clone: The junction departs from germline at one end; a sequencing error may be responsible.

Germline V gene sequence: CDR1 SSHAT, CDR2 FNYEAQ (reference sequence). The length of the CDR3 is 13 residues. Generated by immunoSEQ multiplex PCR, the TCRdb table keeps only in-frame clones and is missing some. The profile shows some 2 million clones, roughly 95% of them singletons. The TCR originated in a man between 18 and 29 years old in good health. Sequences were obtained from naive CD4+ T cells sorted from blood. Indicated subset: CD45RA+ positively selected. The chain uses TRBV7-7 and TRBJ2-1; 9 nucleotides line up with TRBD1. CDR3 in amino acids: CASSLVDRGEQFF. In nucleotides, the CDR3 is TGTGCTAGCAGCTTAGTGGACAGGGGTGAGCAGTTCTTC.